This record looks at one T cell receptor (beta chain) sequence and its context. At one end, the junction sequence differs from germline, possibly due to a read error. This sample stems from a study of glioma-infiltrating T cells after dendritic cell vaccination. Study at large: Samples are from glioblastoma patients in Phase I and II dendritic cell vaccine trials.

Generated by immunoSEQ multiplex PCR, the TCRdb table keeps only in-frame clones and is missing some. Among 72,000 or so clones listed, roughly 91% were seen once. The CDR3 spans 13 residues. Germline V gene sequence: CDR1 ENHRY, CDR2 SYGVKD. Documented time point: after dendritic cell vaccination, including at tumor progression/relapse. The TCR originated in a human donor with glioblastoma. The sample here was blood, taken after dendritic cell vaccination. The chain recombines TRBV10-3 with TRBJ2-1, with 7 bases lining up with TRBD2. The CDR3 is CAISDLTSQGPVF. The DNA of the CDR3 is TGTGCCATCAGTGACTTGACTAGCCAGGGCCCGGTCTTC.